Shown below are 21 T cell receptor beta chains from a single sample sequenced in a study of Ad26.COV2.S vaccination and SARS-CoV-2 variants. Treatment here: roughly 18 received Ad26.COV2.S at low or high dose, single or two shots; several received placebo; per-sample allocation not given. Sampling occurred on day 63 after the first vaccine or placebo injection. The assay was immunoSEQ multiplex PCR, and TCRdb's table has in-frame clones only and misses some. The sample has 300,000 to 400,000 clones; 80% to 90% are singletons. Source: peripheral blood, taken in a trial of Ad26.COV2.S vaccine versus placebo. These receptors were collected from a person between 18 and 65 years old who received the Ad26.COV2.S COVID-19 vaccine or a placebo.

The rearrangement uses TRBV24-1 and TRBJ2-3; 9 bases fit TRBD1. After removal of 4 bases from V and 4 bases from J, the junction contained 8 bases not matched to a gene. Germline V gene lookup returns CDR1 KGHDR and CDR2 SFDVKD. The CDR3 extends over 16 amino acids. DNA for the CDR3: TGTGCCACCAGTGACTCCCCGGGACAGGGCCCAGATACGCAGTATTTT. Amino acids: CATSDSPGQGPDTQYF.

V and J are TRBV5-5 and TRBJ1-1; D not certain. This CDR3 spans 15 amino acids. V was shortened by 4 bases and J by 1 base, with 14 bases between the two germline ends. Per germline, CDR1 SGHKS and CDR2 YYEKEE (reference sequence). As DNA, the CDR3 is TGTGCCAGCAGCCCCCGCGGGCTAGAGAACACTGAAGCTTTCTTT. This codes for CASSPRGLENTEAFF.

The V and J genes are TRBV5-4 and TRBJ2-7, with TRBD2 matching 12 bases. The germline gives CDR1 SGHNT, CDR2 YYREEE (reference sequence). This CDR3 is 16 amino acids long. Trimming removed 2 bases from V and 3 bases from J; junction bases left unmatched: 6. The CDR3 coding sequence is TGTGCCAGCAGCTTCGCCGGGACTAGCGGGTTCTACGAGCAGTACTTC. Protein product: CASSFAGTSGFYEQYF.

The CDR3: CASSLSTGTSGNTIYF. The CDR3 DNA follows: TGTGCCAGCAGCTTAAGCACAGGGACTAGTGGAAACACCATATATTTT. The chain links TRBV7-2 to TRBJ1-3, with D possibly being TRBD1 (6 bases). Germline CDR1 SGHTA, CDR2 FQGNSA. The CDR3 is 16 residues long. Deletions cut 2 bases from V and 3 bases from J, with 14 bases between.

This chain uses TRBV21-1 with TRBJ2-7; TRBD1, the table's D call, was not compared with the DNA. TRBV21-1 is tagged as a pseudogene. This CDR3 has 15 residues. The CDR3 protein is CASSKGTGGGYEQYF. As DNA, the CDR3 is TGTGCCAGCAGCAAAGGGACAGGGGGCGGGTACGAGCAGTACTTC.

This clone occurred a few times. The chain couples TRBV30 to TRBJ1-3; unclear D gene. The V and J ends lost 3 bases and 0 bases respectively, with 6 bases between them. The CDR3 sequence is 13 residues long. CDR1 is GTSNPN, CDR2 SVGIG, per germline (reference sequence). As DNA, the CDR3 is TGTGCCTGGAGGATAAACTCTGGAAACACCATATATTTT. It yields the protein CAWRINSGNTIYF.

The J gene is TRBJ1-5, the V gene TRBV19, with D hard to call. The CDR3 spans 12 residues. The V and J ends lost 9 bases and 0 bases respectively, with 6 bases between them. From germline, CDR1 is LNHDA and CDR2 SQIVND (reference sequence). CDR3 sequence reads: CASRYSNQPQHF. CDR3 coding DNA: TGTGCCAGCCGTTATAGCAATCAGCCCCAGCATTTT.

The chain recombines TRBV7-9 with TRBJ2-5, with a tentative D call TRBD2 (6 bases). Germline lookup yields CDR1 SEHNR and CDR2 FQNEAQ (reference sequence). The ends were cut back, 3 bases at V and 4 bases at J, with 12 bases in the middle. The CDR3 is 14 residues long. The CDR3 coding sequence is TGTGCCAGCAGCTTGTGGGACTCTGGAGAGACCCAGTACTTC. It translates to CASSLWDSGETQYF.

The CDR3 is CASSSPRVGNEQFF. The CDR3 bases are TGTGCCAGCAGCTCCCCCAGAGTGGGGAATGAGCAGTTCTTC. V usage is TRBV7-2 and J usage is TRBJ2-1; D call uncertain. With 4 bases removed from V and 7 bases from J, the gap between germline ends came to 14 bases. Germline V gene data show CDR1 as SGHTA and CDR2 as FQGNSA. The length of the CDR3 is 14 residues.

CDR3 amino acids: CASSYDRVTDGYTF. In DNA form, the CDR3 reads TGTGCCAGCAGTTACGACAGGGTTACGGATGGCTACACCTTC. This chain connects TRBV6-6 to TRBJ1-2; TRBD1 matches 7 bases. CDR1 is MNHNY and CDR2 is SVGAGI in the germline V gene (reference sequence). CDR3 length: 14 residues. V lost 2 bases to trimming and J lost 6 bases; unmatched junction nucleotides: 6.

The chain combines TRBV7-2 with TRBJ2-5; 8 bases agree with TRBD1. CDR1 and CDR2 (germline): SGHTA, FQGNSA. The CDR3 has 15 amino acids. Trimming took 3 bases from V and 5 from J; bases not matched to a gene: 8. DNA of the CDR3: TGTGCCAGCAGCTTGCGGACAGGGATTATGGAGACCCAGTACTTC. Translation: CASSLRTGIMETQYF.

The chain carries TRBV5-8 and TRBJ2-2; 12 nucleotides agree with TRBD2. The V segment lost 4 bases and the J segment 7 bases; nucleotides outside the gene matches: 8. The CDR3 length is 16 residues. Germline loops: CDR1 SGHTS, CDR2 YDEGEE. The DNA for the CDR3 is TGTGCCAGCAGCCGCGGACTAGCGGGGAGAAGCGGGGAGCTGTTTTTT. Protein sequence: CASSRGLAGRSGELFF. Looking up the rest from reference TRBV5-8 and TRBJ2-2 gives the full variable domain: EAGVTQSPTHLIKTRGQQATLRCSPISGHTSVYWYQQALGLGLQFLLWYDEGEERNRGNFPPRFSGRQFPNYSSELNVNALELEDSALYLCASSRGLAGRSGELFFGEGSRLTVL.

This clone was seen a handful of times. The chain employs TRBV5-1 and TRBJ2-2, with 10 bases that match TRBD2. CDR1 is SGHRS and CDR2 is YFSETQ in the germline V gene. The CDR3 is 16 residues long. The V gene end was trimmed by 2 bases and the J gene end by 2 bases; junction bases not matched to a gene: 3. CDR3: CASSLGLAANTGELFF. The CDR3 coding sequence is TGCGCCAGCAGCTTAGGACTAGCGGCAAACACCGGGGAGCTGTTTTTT.

This chain connects TRBV18 to TRBJ2-3; tentatively, D is TRBD2 (5 bases). Trimming removed 0 bases at V and 5 bases at J, with 12 bases between. The germline gives CDR1 KGHSH, CDR2 LQKENI. The CDR3 is 15 amino acids. The CDR3 DNA sequence: TGTGCCAGCTCACCACCAGCAGGAGGAGAAGATACGCAGTATTTT. Amino acids: CASSPPAGGEDTQYF.

This chain uses TRBV6-5 with TRBJ1-3; D not certain. The CDR3 loop spans 13 amino acids. Between the trimmed V and J ends, which lost 4 bases and 2 bases, there was a span of 6 bases. Germline V lookup: CDR1 MNHEY, CDR2 SVGAGI. The DNA of the CDR3 is TGTGCCAGCAGTTCTAACCCTGGAAACACCATATATTTT. Translated, it gives CASSSNPGNTIYF.

The J gene is TRBJ1-4, the V gene TRBV6-2 or TRBV6-3; 9 positions match TRBD1. CDR1 and CDR2 (germline): MNHEY, SVGEGT. The CDR3 totals 19 residues. Trimming cost V 2 bases and J 7 bases; bases outside gene matches: 17. DNA of the CDR3: TGTGCCAGCAGTTACGACCGGGACAGGGTGTATCCGACGGGTGAAAAACTGTTTTTT. It yields the protein CASSYDRDRVYPTGEKLFF.

A single count supports this clone. The chain employs TRBV3-1 (or the pseudogene TRBV3-2) and TRBJ2-4; D is unclear. The CDR3 is made up of 14 amino acids. Germline CDR1 is LGHDT and CDR2 is YNNKEL (reference sequence). V lost 5 bases, J lost 6 bases, and 14 bases lay in between. CDR3 sequence: CASSARKRRNIQYF. The CDR3 coding sequence is TGTGCCAGCAGCGCCCGGAAGAGAAGAAACATTCAGTACTTC.

The rearrangement uses TRBV5-4 and TRBJ2-5, with D tentatively TRBD1 (6 bases). V was shortened by 4 bases and J by 4 bases, with 17 bases between the two germline ends. CDR1 and CDR2 from the germline V gene are SGHNT and YYREEE (reference sequence). The CDR3 totals 15 residues. CDR3 DNA sequence: TGTGCCAGCAGCCGTGACAGGCTCCAGTCAGAGACCCAGTACTTC. Encoded protein: CASSRDRLQSETQYF.

The rearrangement joins TRBV4-1 to TRBJ2-7, with D possibly being TRBD1 (5 bases). The CDR3 totals 16 residues. V was shortened by 0 bases and J by 6 bases, with 18 bases between the two germline ends. Germline V gives CDR1 MGHRA, CDR2 YSYEKL. In DNA, the CDR3 is TGCGCCAGCAGCCAAGATTCGGCGGCAGGGCTTAGCGAGCAGTACTTC. Translated: CASSQDSAAGLSEQYF.

J is TRBJ2-7 and V is TRBV18; 8 positions agree with TRBD1. From germline, CDR1 is KGHSH and CDR2 LQKENI. The CDR3 is 14 amino acids. V shed 1 base, J shed 7 bases, and the junction held 6 bases outside the gene matches. The CDR3 nucleotides are TGTGCCAGCTCACCACAGGACAGGGTGGGAGAGCAGTACTTC. Its protein product is CASSPQDRVGEQYF.

The chain couples TRBV4-1 to TRBJ2-6; D not certain. There are 17 residues in the CDR3. The ends were cut back, 0 bases at V and 2 bases at J, with 11 bases in the middle. The V gene's germline CDR1 is MGHRA and CDR2 YSYEKL. In DNA, the CDR3 is TGCGCCAGCAGCCAAGAAACCCCTGACGCTGGGGCCAACGTCCTGACTTTC. Translated: CASSQETPDAGANVLTF.